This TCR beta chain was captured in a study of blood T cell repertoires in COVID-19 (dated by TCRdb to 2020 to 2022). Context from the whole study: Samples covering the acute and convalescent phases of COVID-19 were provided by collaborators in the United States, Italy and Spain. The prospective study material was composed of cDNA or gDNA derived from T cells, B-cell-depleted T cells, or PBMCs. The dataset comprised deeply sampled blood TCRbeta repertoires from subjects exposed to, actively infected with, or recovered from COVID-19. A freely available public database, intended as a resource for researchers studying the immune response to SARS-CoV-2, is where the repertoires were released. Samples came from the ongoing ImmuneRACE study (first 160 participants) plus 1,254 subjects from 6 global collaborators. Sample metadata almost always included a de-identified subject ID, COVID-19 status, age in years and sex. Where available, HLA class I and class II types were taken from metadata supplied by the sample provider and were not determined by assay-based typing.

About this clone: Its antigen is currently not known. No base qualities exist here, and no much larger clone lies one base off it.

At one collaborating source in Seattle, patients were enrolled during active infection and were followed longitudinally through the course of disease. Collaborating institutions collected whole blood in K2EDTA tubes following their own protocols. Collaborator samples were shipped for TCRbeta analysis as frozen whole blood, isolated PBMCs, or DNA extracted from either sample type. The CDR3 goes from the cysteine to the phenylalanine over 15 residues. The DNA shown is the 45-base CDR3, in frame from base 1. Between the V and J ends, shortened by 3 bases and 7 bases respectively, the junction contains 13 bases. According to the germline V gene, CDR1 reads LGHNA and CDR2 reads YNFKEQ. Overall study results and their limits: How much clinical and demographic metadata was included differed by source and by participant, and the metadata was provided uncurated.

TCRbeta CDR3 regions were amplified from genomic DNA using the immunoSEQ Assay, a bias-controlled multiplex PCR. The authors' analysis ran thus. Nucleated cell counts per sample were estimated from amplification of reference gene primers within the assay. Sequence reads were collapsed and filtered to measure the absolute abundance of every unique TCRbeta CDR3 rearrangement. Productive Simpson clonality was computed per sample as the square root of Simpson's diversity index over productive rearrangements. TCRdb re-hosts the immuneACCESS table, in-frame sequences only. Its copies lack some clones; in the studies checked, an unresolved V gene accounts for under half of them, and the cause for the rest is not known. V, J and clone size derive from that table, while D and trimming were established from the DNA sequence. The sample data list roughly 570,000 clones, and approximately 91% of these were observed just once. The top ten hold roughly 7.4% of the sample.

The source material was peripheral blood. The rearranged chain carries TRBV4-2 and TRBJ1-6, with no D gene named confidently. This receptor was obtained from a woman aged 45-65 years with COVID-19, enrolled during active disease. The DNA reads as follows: TGTGCCAGCAGCCAGACGTTCGGGGAGAATTCACCCCTCCACTTT. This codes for CASSQTFGENSPLHF.